The clone carrying this T cell receptor (beta chain) was seen repeatedly, ten times or more. Its antigen is unidentified. The germline gives CDR1 LGHDT, CDR2 YNNKEL (reference sequence). The CDR3 runs to 13 residues. Trimming cost V 4 bases and J 4 bases, with 10 bases left between them. Not a single patient had been given any form of treatment at any point before undergoing thyroid surgery. These data originate in a study of metastatic and nonmetastatic thyroid tumors. Study in general: Peripheral blood and tumor or nodule samples from malignant and benign thyroid patients were compared. Points from the study as a whole: A significant increase in TCR beta diversity was reportedly seen in malignant thyroid tumors relative to benign nodules, in blood and tumor.

Original methodology: In papillary thyroid cancer, a distant-metastasis classifier was built using CDR3 differences across clinicopathological groups. TCRdb re-called clones via MiXCR from the PCR reads. TCRdb assigned the V and J calls; the authors' analysis was not used. The data show some 64,000 clones, with 4% to 5% seen just once and approximately 20% held by the top ten. This receptor was obtained from a female donor with papillary thyroid cancer or a benign thyroid nodule (not recorded which). Some clones in this sample may be carry-over from other donors' samples. The chain has TRBV3-1 and TRBJ1-1; D not certain. The sequencing input was blood. The CDR3 sequence: CASSPDEGTEAFF. The CDR3 nucleotides are TGTGCCAGCAGCCCGGATGAGGGCACTGAAGCTTTCTTT.